Each of the 10 T cell receptor beta chains below was sequenced from the same sample in a study of identical twins. TCRdb itself ran the 5' RACE reads through MiXCR, one entry per CDR3 protein. The sample yields about 690,000 distinct CDR3 sequences, 5.5% to 7.5% seen once. The sample was naive T cells sorted from blood. The source is a man between 18 and 29 years old in good health.

This clonotype was seen at least ten times. Here the CDR3 DNA reads TGCGCCAGCAGCTTGGCGGTAGCGGGAAATGAGCAGTTCTTC. Its translation is CASSLAVAGNEQFF. J is TRBJ2-1 and V is TRBV5-1, with 8 positions matching TRBD2. After removal of 0 bases from V and 7 bases from J, the junction contained 3 bases not matched to a gene. Germline-derived CDR1 and CDR2 are SGHRS and YFSETQ. The CDR3 contains 14 residues.

This clonotype was detected a few times. The chain links TRBV9 to TRBJ2-2; 12 nucleotides match TRBD2. J was trimmed by 5 bases and V by 4 bases; bases with no gene match: 6. CDR1 SGDLS and CDR2 YYNGEE come from the germline V gene. The CDR3 has 16 amino acids. The CDR3 sequence is CASSFGLAGITGELFF. DNA of the CDR3: TGTGCCAGCAGCTTCGGACTAGCGGGAATTACCGGGGAGCTGTTTTTT.

The rearrangement joins TRBV28 to TRBJ2-1; TRBD2 is a possible D gene (7 bases). Between the trimmed V and J ends, which lost 6 bases and 7 bases, there was a span of 19 bases. Germline V lookup: CDR1 MDHEN, CDR2 SYDVKM. This CDR3 has 15 amino acids. CDR3 protein: CASRLRRGGLNEQFF. CDR3 sequence (DNA): TGTGCCAGCAGACTCCGGAGGGGGGGTTTGAATGAGCAGTTCTTC.

This clonotype was counted at least ten times. V gene TRBV2 combines with J gene TRBJ2-2; no definite D call. Trimming left V 5 bases short and J 3 bases short, with 4 bases between. Germline lookup yields CDR1 SNHLY and CDR2 FYNNEI. The CDR3 has 12 amino acids. The CDR3 region has the DNA TGTGCCAGCAGTACTGACACCGGGGAGCTGTTTTTT. As protein: CASSTDTGELFF.

This clonotype was picked up a small number of times. The chain combines TRBV6-1 with TRBJ2-4; possibly TRBD1 or TRBD2 for D (6 bases each). This CDR3 is built from 16 residues. V dropped 5 bases and J dropped 8 bases, with 22 bases sitting between them. From germline, CDR1 is MNHNS and CDR2 SASEGT. This chain's CDR3 is CASSPEGGKFGDIQYF. As DNA, the CDR3 is TGTGCCAGCAGTCCCGAGGGGGGCAAATTTGGCGACATTCAGTACTTC.

This clonotype appeared a few times. The genes are TRBV14 and TRBJ1-4; 10 bases fit TRBD1. The CDR3 runs to 14 residues. Germline values: CDR1 SGHDN, CDR2 FVKESK. V gave up 5 bases and J gave up 11 bases; unmatched junction bases: 8. The CDR3 region has the DNA TGTGCCAGCAGCGCCCGGGACAGGGGTGGGAAACTGTTTTTT. Encoded protein: CASSARDRGGKLFF.

This clonotype occurred a few times. V usage is TRBV12-3 or TRBV12-4 and J usage is TRBJ1-2; 9 bases align to TRBD1. V dropped 5 bases and J dropped 7; count of bases not matched to a gene: 8. CDR3 length: 14 amino acids. CDR3 amino acids: CASSGGGQGGGYTF. CDR3 DNA sequence: TGTGCCAGCAGTGGGGGGGGACAGGGAGGTGGCTACACCTTC.

This clonotype has ten or more counts. This chain links TRBV10-3 with TRBJ1-1; TRBD1 agrees at 9 bases. CDR1 and CDR2 from the germline V gene are ENHRY and SYGVKD. Trimming cost V 0 bases and J 1 base; bases outside gene matches: 9. The CDR3 sequence is 18 residues long. The CDR3 loop reads CAISESRPGQGKNTEAFF. The CDR3 DNA reads as TGTGCCATCAGTGAGTCGAGGCCGGGACAGGGAAAGAACACTGAAGCTTTCTTT.

This clonotype was detected a few times. The rearrangement uses TRBV5-6 and TRBJ2-5; no reliable D call. Germline lookup yields CDR1 SGHDT and CDR2 YYEEEE. This CDR3 is built from 17 residues. V lost 0 bases and J lost 5, with 20 bases in between. CDR3 sequence reads: CASSLGVFQGLYETQYF. In nucleotides, the CDR3 is TGTGCCAGCAGCTTGGGGGTGTTTCAAGGGCTTTATGAGACCCAGTACTTC. The full variable domain, rest sourced from reference TRBV5-6 and TRBJ2-5, is DAGVTQSPTHLIKTRGQQVTLRCSPKSGHDTVSWYQQALGQGPQFIFQYYEEEERQRGNFPDRFSGHQFPNYSSELNVNALLLGDSALYLCASSLGVFQGLYETQYFGPGTRLLVL.

A few counts support this clonotype. The chain employs TRBV3-1 and TRBJ2-7, with unresolved D. The V and J ends lost 4 bases and 3 bases respectively, with 13 bases between them. CDR3 size: 14 residues. Germline V gene data show CDR1 as LGHDT and CDR2 as YNNKEL (reference sequence). CDR3 sequence reads: CASSLPGRVYEQYF. The DNA for the CDR3 is TGTGCCAGCAGCCTCCCCGGCCGAGTCTACGAGCAGTACTTC.